The 10 T cell receptor beta chains below all came from one sample that was sequenced in a study of T cell responses to AZD1222 COVID-19 vaccine. Repertoires were generated with immunoSEQ multiplex PCR, while TCRdb's copy carries only in-frame clones and drops some. The profile shows more than 80,000 clones, around 89% of them singletons. The sample consisted of peripheral blood, taken 28 days after the second AZD1222 dose. All receptors derive from an adult who received the AZD1222 COVID-19 vaccine.

The V call is TRBV18, the J call TRBJ1-4; unclear D gene. CDR1 is KGHSH, CDR2 LQKENI, per germline. The CDR3 extends over 15 amino acids. V was clipped by 3 bases and J by 0 bases, with 8 bases between them. CDR3 loop: CASSPTATTNEKLFF. The CDR3 nucleotides are TGTGCCAGCTCACCCACAGCCACAACTAATGAAAAACTGTTTTTT.

In this sample, this clone turned up once. The rearrangement joins TRBV11-3 to TRBJ1-2, with unresolved D. Germline V gene sequence: CDR1 SGHNT, CDR2 YENEEA. This CDR3 contains 12 residues. The V end was cut by 5 bases, the J end by 8 bases, with 12 bases between. The CDR3 spells CASSHMGSGYTF. The CDR3 DNA follows: TGTGCCAGCAGCCACATGGGGTCGGGCTACACCTTC.

The gene calls are TRBV27 and TRBJ2-1, with TRBD2 matching over 9 bases. Trimming cost V 2 bases and J 7 bases; bases outside gene matches: 9. CDR3 length equals 16 residues. Per germline, CDR1 MNHEY and CDR2 SMNVEV (reference sequence). As DNA, the CDR3 is TGTGCCAGCAGTTTAATAGGGCGGGAGGGCCGAAATGAGCAGTTCTTC. This gives the protein CASSLIGREGRNEQFF.

J is TRBJ2-1 and V is TRBV19; D not certain. The CDR3 is made up of 15 amino acids. CDR1 and CDR2 from the germline V gene are LNHDA and SQIVND (reference sequence). Between the trimmed V and J ends, which lost 2 bases and 7 bases, there was a span of 15 bases. This CDR3 reads CASSISPASVNEQFF. For the CDR3, the DNA is TGTGCCAGTAGTATAAGCCCCGCCTCAGTAAATGAGCAGTTCTTC.

The chain employs TRBV6-2 or TRBV6-3 and TRBJ2-1; 9 bases are a match to TRBD2. The germline gives CDR1 MNHEY, CDR2 SVGEGT. The CDR3 spans 13 residues. The V gene end was trimmed by 4 bases and the J gene end by 10 bases; junction bases not matched to a gene: 5. CDR3: CASSSGGLAEQFF. The CDR3 DNA reads TGTGCCAGCAGTTCCGGTGGACTAGCGGAGCAGTTCTTC.

The chain links TRBV10-3 to TRBJ2-7; no clear D. Germline lookup yields CDR1 ENHRY and CDR2 SYGVKD. Deletions cut 3 bases from V and 0 bases from J, with 15 bases between. CDR3 size: 16 residues. The CDR3 coding sequence is TGTGCCATCAGTGAAGCGACCCGAAGAAGCTCCTACGAGCAGTACTTC. Its protein product is CAISEATRRSSYEQYF.

The chain employs TRBV7-9 and TRBJ2-5; 11 nucleotides line up with TRBD1. The J segment lost 4 bases and the V segment lost 7 bases, leaving 5 bases of the junction unmatched. Germline lookup yields CDR1 SEHNR and CDR2 FQNEAQ (reference sequence). This CDR3 is built from 14 residues. CDR3 coding DNA: TGTGCCAGCACCCGGACAGGGGGCGTAGAGACCCAGTACTTC. Its protein product is CASTRTGGVETQYF.

V and J are TRBV4-2 and TRBJ1-1; 10 nucleotides match TRBD1. Germline assignment: CDR1 LGHNA and CDR2 YNFKEQ. The CDR3 runs 15 residues. V shed 2 bases, J shed 2 bases, and the junction held 2 bases outside the gene matches. The DNA for the CDR3 is TGTGCCAGCAGCCAAAGGGACAGGGGTAACACTGAAGCTTTCTTT. Its translation: CASSQRDRGNTEAFF.

This clone has just one count. V usage is TRBV6-5 and J usage is TRBJ1-5; no definite D call. This CDR3 has 14 residues. Per the germline V gene, CDR1 is MNHEY and CDR2 is SVGAGI. V was trimmed by 8 bases and J by 0 bases, leaving 11 bases between them. The CDR3 sequence: CASLTPNSNQPQHF. DNA for the CDR3: TGTGCCAGCTTAACCCCGAATAGCAATCAGCCCCAGCATTTT.

This chain's CDR3 is CASSPQQGWDQPQHF. The CDR3 coding sequence is TGTGCCAGCTCACCACAACAAGGATGGGATCAGCCCCAGCATTTT. The rearrangement joins TRBV18 to TRBJ1-5; D is ambiguous. V was shortened by 1 base and J by 5 bases, with 12 bases between the two germline ends. The CDR3 has 15 amino acids. The germline V gene encodes CDR1 KGHSH and CDR2 LQKENI.